The 29 T cell receptor beta chains below were found in one sample sequenced in a study of cytomegalovirus exposure and HLA in healthy donors. The PCR was carried out with 60 Vbeta primers and 13 Jbeta primers. The method was immunoSEQ multiplex PCR; TCRdb's version includes in-frame clones alone and lacks a portion of them. The sample lists around 93,000 clones; 80% to 90% were seen once. The sequencing input was PBMCs. The source of these receptors is a man aged 30-40 years in good health and CMV-seropositive.

This clone was observed a single time. V usage is TRBV10-2 and J usage is TRBJ2-2; the D gene is possibly TRBD1 (5 bases). The germline CDR1 and CDR2 sequences are WSHSY and SAAADI. CDR3 size: 12 residues. The germline V and J ends were trimmed by 6 bases and 6 bases, with 8 bases remaining between them. CDR3 coding DNA: TGCGCCAGCAGGCCACAGGCCGGGGAGCTGTTTTTT. It codes for CASRPQAGELFF.

The CDR3 DNA reads as TGCGCCAGCTCGCGGGGAGGACAGGGTCGTTCCTACGAGCAGTACTTC. It specifies CASSRGGQGRSYEQYF. The rearrangement uses TRBV5-1 and TRBJ2-7, with 8 bases aligning to TRBD1. Germline loops: CDR1 SGHRS, CDR2 YFSETQ. The J segment lost 1 base and the V segment lost 7 bases, leaving 13 bases of the junction unmatched. The CDR3 is 16 residues long. The full variable domain, with the rest looked up from reference TRBV5-1 and TRBJ2-7, is KAGVTQTPRYLIKTRGQQVTLSCSPISGHRSVSWYQQTPGQGLQFLFEYFSETQRNKGNFPGRFSGRQFSNSRSEMNVSTLELGDSALYLCASSRGGQGRSYEQYFGPGTRLTVT.

The V gene is TRBV6-5, the J gene TRBJ1-5; 9 nucleotides agree with TRBD1. CDR3 length equals 15 residues. The germline V gene has CDR1 MNHEY and CDR2 SVGAGI. Unmatched junction bases numbered 4, after V lost 6 bases and J lost 1 base. The CDR3 protein is CASRKQGASNQPQHF. CDR3 nucleotides: TGTGCCAGCAGGAAACAGGGGGCGAGCAATCAGCCCCAGCATTTT.

The chain combines TRBV28 with TRBJ2-1; 11 nucleotides align to TRBD2. Germline CDR1 reads MDHEN; CDR2 reads SYDVKM. The V gene end was trimmed by 6 bases and the J gene end by 5 bases; junction bases not matched to a gene: 6. CDR3 size: 15 residues. In nucleotides, the CDR3 is TGTGCCAGCAGCTCCTTAGCGGGAGGGCACAATGAGCAGTTCTTC. Protein: CASSSLAGGHNEQFF.

The gene calls are TRBV7-2 and TRBJ1-5; D is possibly TRBD1 (6 bases). Germline V gives CDR1 SGHTA, CDR2 FQGNSA. V gave up 7 bases and J gave up 4 bases, with 11 bases separating them. There are 13 residues in the CDR3. The CDR3 region is CASTRTANQPQHF. For the CDR3, the DNA is TGTGCCAGCACCCGGACAGCGAATCAGCCCCAGCATTTT. The full variable domain, in which reference TRBV7-2 and TRBJ1-5 provide the parts outside the CDR3, is GAGVSQSPSNKVTEKGKDVELRCDPISGHTALYWYRQSLGQGLEFLIYFQGNSAPDKSGLPSDRFSAERTGGSVSTLTIQRTQQEDSAVYLCASTRTANQPQHFGDGTRLSIL.

The rearrangement joins TRBV18 to TRBJ1-5; D is uncertain. Per germline, CDR1 KGHSH and CDR2 LQKENI. V was cut by 5 bases and J by 2 bases, with 4 bases left in between. The CDR3 has 12 amino acids. The CDR3 loop is CASSEGNQPQHF. The CDR3 nucleotides read TGTGCCAGCTCAGAGGGCAATCAGCCCCAGCATTTT. Together with reference TRBV18 and TRBJ1-5, the CDR3 gives the full variable domain: NAGVMQNPRHLVRRRGQEARLRCSPMKGHSHVYWYRQLPEEGLKFMVYLQKENIIDESGMPKERFSAEFPKEGPSILRIQQVVRGDSAAYFCASSEGNQPQHFGDGTRLSIL.

V gene TRBV5-1 combines with J gene TRBJ2-6; no reliable D call. Trimming left V 4 bases short and J 4 bases short, with 18 bases between. CDR3 length: 17 residues. CDR1 is SGHRS, CDR2 YFSETQ, per germline. CDR3 loop: CASSLFSSISGANVLTF. In nucleotides, the CDR3 is TGCGCCAGCAGCCTGTTTAGCTCTATCTCCGGGGCCAACGTCCTGACTTTC.

The count of this clone is one. CDR3 DNA: TGTGCCAGCAGCGCTAGCGATTTAGGGGCCTCCTACGAGCAGTACTTC. Encoded protein: CASSASDLGASYEQYF. This sequence joins TRBV9 and TRBJ2-7, with a weak D call TRBD2 (6 bases). Looked up from germline, CDR1 is SGDLS and CDR2 is YYNGEE. Between the trimmed V and J ends, which lost 3 bases and 0 bases, there was a span of 16 bases. The CDR3 extends over 16 amino acids.

Written as DNA, the CDR3 is TGTGCCAGCAGCTTTCAGGGAAAGACCCAGTACTTC. Its protein is CASSFQGKTQYF. The genes are TRBV7-6 and TRBJ2-5, with TRBD1 as a possible D gene (5 bases). Germline CDR1 and CDR2: SGHVS and FNYEAQ. V gave up 3 bases and J gave up 6 bases, with 8 bases separating them. The CDR3 sequence is 12 residues long.

The CDR3 is CASSLAAGGTYEQYF. In nucleotides, the CDR3 is TGTGCCAGCAGCTTGGCGGCGGGAGGGACCTACGAGCAGTACTTC. The chain is built from TRBV5-4 and TRBJ2-7, with 9 bases that match TRBD2. The ends lost 0 bases at V and 2 bases at J; junction bases unmatched: 3. The germline V gene has CDR1 SGHNT and CDR2 YYREEE (reference sequence). The CDR3 totals 15 residues.

Turning to this clone: One end of the junction fails to match germline, which may point to a read error. The chain carries TRBV7-9 and TRBJ1-1, with D perhaps TRBD1 (5 bases). The V gene's germline CDR1 is SEHNR and CDR2 FQNEAQ (reference sequence). CDR3 length: 13 amino acids. The CDR3 sequence: CASSYRGGTEASF. The CDR3 DNA is TGTGCCAGCAGTTATAGGGGCGGGACTGAAGCTTCCTTT.

The J gene is TRBJ1-2, the V gene TRBV6-5, with 12 bases fitting TRBD1. Germline loops: CDR1 MNHEY, CDR2 SVGAGI. The CDR3 contains 15 residues. Germline trimming cut 4 bases from V and 5 bases from J; bases unmatched to any gene: 5. The DNA for the CDR3 is TGTGCCAGCAGTTCCCGGGACAGGGGGCATTATGGCTACACCTTC. This translates into CASSSRDRGHYGYTF.

There are a few counts of this clone. The J gene is TRBJ1-3, the V gene TRBV4-1, with 9 bases that match TRBD1. The CDR3 extends over 17 amino acids. The J segment lost 2 bases and the V segment lost 1 base, leaving 6 bases of the junction unmatched. The germline V gene has CDR1 MGHRA and CDR2 YSYEKL. CDR3 loop: CASSQGLQGAAGNTIYF. As DNA, the CDR3 is TGCGCCAGCAGCCAAGGGCTACAGGGGGCAGCTGGAAACACCATATATTTT.

This chain uses TRBV19 with TRBJ1-3; TRBD1 agrees at 7 bases. The CDR3 is 15 amino acids. CDR1 and CDR2 (germline): LNHDA, SQIVND (reference sequence). J was trimmed by 0 bases and V by 7 bases; bases with no gene match: 6. The CDR3 DNA reads as TGTGCCAGTATTCGGGACAGCTTCTCTGGAAACACCATATATTTT. It is translated as CASIRDSFSGNTIYF.

The chain recombines TRBV27 with TRBJ2-1; 8 nucleotides match TRBD1. Germline V gene data show CDR1 as MNHEY and CDR2 as SMNVEV (reference sequence). Trimming took 4 bases from V and 3 from J; bases not matched to a gene: 5. This CDR3 is built from 15 residues. The CDR3 here is CASSSRTGSYNEQFF. In DNA, the CDR3 is TGTGCCAGCAGTTCCCGGACAGGGAGCTACAATGAGCAGTTCTTC.

The table lists this clone with a few counts. The chain has TRBV11-2 and TRBJ1-2; D uncertain. In germline, CDR1 is SGHAT, CDR2 FQNNGV. The V gene lost 4 bases and the J gene lost 3 bases, with 15 bases spanning the gap. The CDR3 is 15 residues long. The CDR3 nucleotides are TGTGCCAGCAGCTCATCAACGGGTCTTTACTATGGCTACACCTTC. The encoded protein is CASSSSTGLYYGYTF.

This chain links TRBV29-1 with TRBJ2-1; TRBD2 aligns across 13 bases. From germline, CDR1 is SQVTM and CDR2 ANQGSEA. V dropped 2 bases and J dropped 4; count of bases not matched to a gene: 17. This CDR3 has 20 amino acids. CDR3 nucleotide sequence: TGCAGCGTTGAATTACCGGGGACTAGCGGGACCTTCCATAGATACAATGAGCAGTTCTTC. Translating gives CSVELPGTSGTFHRYNEQFF.

The V call is TRBV28, the J call TRBJ2-1; D may be TRBD1 (5 bases). Germline V gives CDR1 MDHEN, CDR2 SYDVKM. The CDR3 runs to 13 residues. Trimming took 3 bases from V and 8 from J, leaving 11 bases between them. CDR3 nucleotides: TGTGCCAGCAGTTTTCGAGACAGCTATGAGCAGTTCTTC. Translation: CASSFRDSYEQFF.

The J gene is TRBJ2-7, the V gene TRBV28, with D perhaps matching TRBD2 (6 bases). CDR3 size: 13 residues. The V end was cut by 7 bases, the J end by 2 bases, with 12 bases between. Germline V CDR1 and CDR2: MDHEN, SYDVKM. CDR3 sequence reads: CASTPRGTYEQYF. CDR3 DNA: TGTGCCAGCACCCCCCGGGGGACCTACGAGCAGTACTTC.

The V gene is TRBV27, the J gene TRBJ1-5; perhaps TRBD1 as D (6 bases). The length of the CDR3 is 16 residues. Germline V gene lookup returns CDR1 MNHEY and CDR2 SMNVEV (reference sequence). The ends were cut back, 5 bases at V and 1 base at J, with 15 bases in the middle. In DNA form, the CDR3 reads TGTGCCAGCAGTCCCCTCCAGGGGCCAAGCAATCAGCCCCAGCATTTT. Encoded protein: CASSPLQGPSNQPQHF.

This chain links TRBV29-1 with TRBJ1-1; D remains unclear. Germline CDR1 SQVTM, CDR2 ANQGSEA. This CDR3 spans 10 amino acids. With 6 bases removed from V and 10 bases from J, the gap between germline ends came to 12 bases. The DNA of the CDR3 is TGCAGCGTCCTCGTTACTCGAGCTTTCTTT. Translated, it gives CSVLVTRAFF.

This chain uses TRBV6-6 with TRBJ2-3, with TRBD2 identical over 12 bases. The ends lost 6 bases at V and 1 base at J; junction bases unmatched: 2. This CDR3 has 15 residues. Per germline, CDR1 MNHNY and CDR2 SVGAGI (reference sequence). The CDR3 DNA is TGTGCCAGCAGGGGGACTAGCGGGCGCACAGATACGCAGTATTTT. Its translation: CASRGTSGRTDTQYF.

With respect to this clone: At one end, the junction sequence differs from germline, possibly due to a read error. This chain connects TRBV6-6 to TRBJ2-6; 7 bases fit TRBD1. CDR1 is MNHNY, CDR2 SVGAGI, per germline (reference sequence). The CDR3 is 14 amino acids. CDR3 amino acids: CTTGAHSGANVLTF. In DNA form, the CDR3 reads TGCACCACAGGGGCCCACTCTGGGGCCAACGTCCTGACTTTC.

This chain uses TRBV6-6 with TRBJ2-5, with D uncertain. From germline, CDR1 is MNHNY and CDR2 SVGAGI (reference sequence). The CDR3 sequence is 12 residues long. Between the trimmed V and J ends, which lost 9 bases and 5 bases, there was a span of 13 bases. This chain's CDR3 is CASAIARETQYF. The CDR3 DNA sequence: TGTGCCAGTGCCATTGCCAGGGAGACCCAGTACTTC.

The rearrangement joins TRBV5-1 to TRBJ1-1, with D perhaps TRBD1 (5 bases). Germline V CDR1 and CDR2: SGHRS, YFSETQ. The CDR3 is 15 residues long. V lost 0 bases, J lost 3 bases, and 12 bases lay in between. The CDR3 here is CASSLAGQGHTEAFF. CDR3 bases: TGCGCCAGCAGCTTGGCCGGGCAGGGCCACACTGAAGCTTTCTTT.

This clone was recorded only once. The genes are TRBV7-8 and TRBJ1-1, with 9 bases identical to TRBD1. This CDR3 spans 16 amino acids. The germline V gene encodes CDR1 SGHVS and CDR2 FQNEAQ. V shed 1 base, J shed 6 bases, and the junction held 9 bases outside the gene matches. CDR3 nucleotides: TGTGCCAGCAGCTTAGGGGCCACAGGGGGCTTGGCTGAAGCTTTCTTT. Translated: CASSLGATGGLAEAFF.

This clone was detected only a few times. The chain combines TRBV5-8 with TRBJ2-1, with TRBD2 matching 7 bases. Germline-derived CDR1 and CDR2 are SGHTS and YDEGEE. The CDR3 extends over 14 amino acids. V lost 0 bases, J lost 4 bases, and 1 base stayed unmatched. CDR3 sequence: CASSLGGSYNEQFF. The DNA of the CDR3 is TGTGCCAGCAGCTTGGGCGGGAGTTACAATGAGCAGTTCTTC.

This rearrangement joins TRBV5-4 to TRBJ2-5, with 14 bases aligning to TRBD2. Losses at the gene ends were 4 bases for V and 5 bases for J; bases not matched to a gene: 10. The CDR3 covers 17 residues. The germline CDR1 and CDR2 sequences are SGHNT and YYREEE (reference sequence). CDR3: CASSPLPGLAGEETQYF. In DNA form, the CDR3 reads TGTGCCAGCAGCCCACTCCCGGGACTAGCGGGAGAGGAGACCCAGTACTTC.

This clone was counted a single time. The chain links TRBV27 to TRBJ2-1, with TRBD1 matching 8 bases. V lost 5 bases and J lost 10; bases outside the gene matches: 7. The germline V gene encodes CDR1 MNHEY and CDR2 SMNVEV (reference sequence). This CDR3 spans 13 amino acids. CDR3 in DNA: TGTGCCAGCAGTCTGCAGGGGGCAGGGGAGCAGTTCTTC. As protein: CASSLQGAGEQFF.